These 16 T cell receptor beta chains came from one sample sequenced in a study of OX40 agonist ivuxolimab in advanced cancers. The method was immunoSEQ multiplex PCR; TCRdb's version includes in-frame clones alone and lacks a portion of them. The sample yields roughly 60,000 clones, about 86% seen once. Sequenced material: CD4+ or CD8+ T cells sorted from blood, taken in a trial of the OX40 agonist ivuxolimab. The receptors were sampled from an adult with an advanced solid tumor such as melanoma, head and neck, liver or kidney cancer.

The CDR3 nucleotides read TGTGCCACCCGAAGGCGGGACGTTGCCCCCATTGAGCAGTTCTTC. Its translation is CATRRRDVAPIEQFF. The rearrangement uses TRBV6-1 and TRBJ2-1, with D possibly matching TRBD2 (6 bases). The CDR3 loop spans 15 amino acids. Between the trimmed V and J ends, which lost 10 bases and 9 bases, there was a span of 25 bases. Germline V gene sequence: CDR1 MNHNS, CDR2 SASEGT.

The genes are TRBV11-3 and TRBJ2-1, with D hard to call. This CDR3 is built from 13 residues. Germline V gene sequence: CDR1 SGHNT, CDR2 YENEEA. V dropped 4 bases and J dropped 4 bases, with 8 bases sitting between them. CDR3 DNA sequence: TGTGCCAGCAGCTCGGACGGATACAATGAGCAGTTCTTC. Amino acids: CASSSDGYNEQFF. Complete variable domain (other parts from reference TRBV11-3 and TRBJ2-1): EAGVVQSPRYKIIEKKQPVAFWCNPISGHNTLYWYLQNLGQGPELLIRYENEEAVDDSQLPKDRFSAERLKGVDSTLKIQPAELGDSAVYLCASSSDGYNEQFFGPGTRLTVL.

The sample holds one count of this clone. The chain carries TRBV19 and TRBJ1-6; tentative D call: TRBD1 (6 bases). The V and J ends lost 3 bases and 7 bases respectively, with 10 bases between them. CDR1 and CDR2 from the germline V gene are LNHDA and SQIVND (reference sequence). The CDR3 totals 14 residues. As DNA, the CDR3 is TGTGCCAGTAGTATCAAGGGGGACAATTCACCCCTCCACTTT. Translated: CASSIKGDNSPLHF.

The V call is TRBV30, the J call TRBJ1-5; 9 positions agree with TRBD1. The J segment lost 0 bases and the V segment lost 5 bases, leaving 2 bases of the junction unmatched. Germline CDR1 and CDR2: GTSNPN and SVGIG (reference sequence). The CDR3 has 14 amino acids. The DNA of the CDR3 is TGTGCCTGGGCGACAGGGGGTAGCAATCAGCCCCAGCATTTT. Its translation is CAWATGGSNQPQHF.

The CDR3 DNA reads TGTGCCAGCAGTGAATTATGGGCTAGCTCTGAGCAGTTCTTC. This gives the protein CASSELWASSEQFF. The chain couples TRBV6-1 to TRBJ2-1; D may be TRBD2 (5 bases). Trimming removed 2 bases from V and 9 bases from J, with 14 bases in between. The CDR3 sequence is 14 residues long. Germline V lookup: CDR1 MNHNS, CDR2 SASEGT.

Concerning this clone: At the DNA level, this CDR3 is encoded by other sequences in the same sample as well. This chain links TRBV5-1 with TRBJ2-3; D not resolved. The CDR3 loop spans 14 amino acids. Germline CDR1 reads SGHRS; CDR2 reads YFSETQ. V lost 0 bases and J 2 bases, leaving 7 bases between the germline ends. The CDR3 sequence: CASSLGGYTDTQYF. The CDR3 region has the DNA TGCGCCAGCAGCTTGGGGGGATACACAGATACGCAGTATTTT.

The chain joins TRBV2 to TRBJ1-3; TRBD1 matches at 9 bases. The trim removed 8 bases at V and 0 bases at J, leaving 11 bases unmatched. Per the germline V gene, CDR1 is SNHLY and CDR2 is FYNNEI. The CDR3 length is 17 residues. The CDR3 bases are TGTGCCAGCCAACCGGGACAGGGCCGCCCCTCTGGAAACACCATATATTTT. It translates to CASQPGQGRPSGNTIYF.

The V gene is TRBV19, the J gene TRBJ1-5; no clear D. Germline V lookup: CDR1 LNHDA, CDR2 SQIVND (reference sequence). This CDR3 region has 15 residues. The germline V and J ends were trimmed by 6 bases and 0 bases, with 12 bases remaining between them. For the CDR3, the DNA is TGTGCCAGTAGGAGCACACATAATAGCAATCAGCCCCAGCATTTT. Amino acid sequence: CASRSTHNSNQPQHF.

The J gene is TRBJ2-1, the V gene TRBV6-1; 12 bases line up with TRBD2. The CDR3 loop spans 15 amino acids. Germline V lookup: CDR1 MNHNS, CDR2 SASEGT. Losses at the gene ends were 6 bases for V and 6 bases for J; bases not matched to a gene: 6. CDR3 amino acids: CASRKTSGRPNEQFF. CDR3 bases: TGTGCCAGCAGGAAGACTAGCGGGAGACCCAATGAGCAGTTCTTC.

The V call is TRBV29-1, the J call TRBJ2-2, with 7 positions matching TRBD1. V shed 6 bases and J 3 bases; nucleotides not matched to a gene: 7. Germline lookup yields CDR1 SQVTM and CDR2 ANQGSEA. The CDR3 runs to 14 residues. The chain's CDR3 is CSVGGQGDTGELFF. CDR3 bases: TGCAGCGTAGGTGGGCAGGGGGACACCGGGGAGCTGTTTTTT.

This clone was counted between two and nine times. The CDR3 nucleotides read TGTGCCAGCAGGAAGGGACAGACGGATGGCTACACCTTC. Protein sequence: CASRKGQTDGYTF. V gene TRBV6-1 combines with J gene TRBJ1-2; TRBD1 matches at 7 bases. The CDR3 length is 13 residues. Germline V lookup: CDR1 MNHNS, CDR2 SASEGT. Trimming cost V 6 bases and J 6 bases; bases outside gene matches: 7.

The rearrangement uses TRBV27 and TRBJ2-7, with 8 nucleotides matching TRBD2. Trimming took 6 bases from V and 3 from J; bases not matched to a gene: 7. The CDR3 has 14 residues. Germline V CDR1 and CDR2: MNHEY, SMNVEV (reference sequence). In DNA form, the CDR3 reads TGTGCCAGCAGCCGTAGCGGGGATTTCTACGAGCAGTACTTC. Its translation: CASSRSGDFYEQYF.

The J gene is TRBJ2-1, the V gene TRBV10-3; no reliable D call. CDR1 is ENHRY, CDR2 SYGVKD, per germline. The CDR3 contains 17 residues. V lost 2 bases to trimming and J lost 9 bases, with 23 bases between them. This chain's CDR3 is CAISEGRTPRPSGEQFF. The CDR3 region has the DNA TGTGCCATCAGTGAGGGTCGGACGCCCAGACCCTCGGGTGAGCAGTTCTTC.

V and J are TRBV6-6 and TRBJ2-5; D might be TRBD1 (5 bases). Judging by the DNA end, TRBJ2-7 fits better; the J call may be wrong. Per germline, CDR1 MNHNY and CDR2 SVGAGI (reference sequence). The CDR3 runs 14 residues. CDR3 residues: CASSYRQSPYEQYF. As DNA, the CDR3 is TGTGCCAGCAGTTATCGACAGAGTCCCTACGAGCAGTACTTC.

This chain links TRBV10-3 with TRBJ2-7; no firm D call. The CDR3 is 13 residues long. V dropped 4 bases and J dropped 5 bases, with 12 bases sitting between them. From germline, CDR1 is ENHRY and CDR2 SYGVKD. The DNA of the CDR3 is TGTGCCATCAGTGGGAAGGTTAGGCACGAGCAGTACTTC. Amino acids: CAISGKVRHEQYF.

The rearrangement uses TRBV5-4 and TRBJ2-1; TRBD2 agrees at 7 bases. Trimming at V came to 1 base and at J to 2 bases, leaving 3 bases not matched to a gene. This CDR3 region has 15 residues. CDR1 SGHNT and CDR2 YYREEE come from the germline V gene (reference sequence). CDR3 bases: TGTGCCAGCAGCTTGTATGGACTAGCCTACAATGAGCAGTTCTTC. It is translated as CASSLYGLAYNEQFF.